This TCR beta chain appears in the sequencing data of a study of blood T cell repertoires in COVID-19. Study overall: Sample material is recorded as cDNA or gDNA derived from T cells, B-cell-depleted T cells, or PBMCs.

This CDR3 spans 13 amino acids. CDR1 and CDR2 from the germline V gene are MGHDK and SYGVNS. V lost 6 bases to trimming and J lost 8 bases; unmatched junction nucleotides: 7. Seattle patients were enrolled while actively infected and followed longitudinally. Original processing notes: Reference gene primer amplification in the assay estimated nucleated cell counts. TCRdb's table, derived via immunoSEQ multiplex PCR, lists solely in-frame clones and lacks some. D and trimming were read from the DNA, whereas the V and J calls and clone size are those reported in that table. The repertoire holds 170,000 or so clones, with around nine tenths as singletons.

Sequenced sample: peripheral blood. The chain joins TRBV25-1 to TRBJ1-2, with 9 bases aligning to TRBD1. This TCR derives from a man in his 60s with COVID-19, enrolled during active disease. The CDR3 reads CASSKQGARGYTF. CDR3 in DNA: TGTGCCAGCAGCAAACAGGGGGCGCGGGGCTACACCTTC.